The 18 T cell receptor beta chains below were found in one sample sequenced in a study of chemoradiotherapy in HPV16-positive cancers (dated by TCRdb to between 2022 and 2023). Library generation was performed with the immunoSEQ multiplex PCR assay. Imported from immuneACCESS, the table was reduced by TCRdb to in-frame sequences with V and J called. These copies leave out some clones; in studies compared against another copy, an unresolved V gene accounts for under half, and the cause of the remainder is not known. The sample profile shows 30,000 to 35,000 clones; more than 85% of them were found once. About 2% of the sample lies in the top ten. The sample consisted of blood, taken from a patient who underwent chemoradiotherapy. The receptor source for this set is a human donor with HPV-associated anogenital cancer.

The chain combines TRBV5-8 with TRBJ2-7, with 7 bases fitting TRBD1. CDR3 length: 14 amino acids. J lost 5 bases, V lost 4 bases, and 9 bases had no gene match. CDR1 and CDR2 (germline): SGHTS, YDEGEE. CDR3 sequence (DNA): TGTGCCAGCAGCCTCGGGGACAGCCGCCACGAGCAGTACTTC. It encodes CASSLGDSRHEQYF.

The chain links TRBV7-8 to TRBJ1-5; a possible D gene is TRBD1 (6 bases). Germline CDR1 and CDR2: SGHVS and FQNEAQ. The CDR3 runs 14 residues. Trimming took 5 bases from V and 8 from J, leaving 16 bases between them. CDR3 sequence (DNA): TGTGCCAGCAGCCCTACAGGGTTTAACGAGCCCCAGCATTTT. Protein: CASSPTGFNEPQHF.

The chain has TRBV10-1 and TRBJ1-4; 7 positions match TRBD1. The J segment lost 5 bases and the V segment lost 0 bases, leaving 9 bases of the junction unmatched. The CDR3 sequence is 17 residues long. Germline CDR1 is WNHNN and CDR2 is SYGVQD (reference sequence). Here the CDR3 reads CASSESLAGTVNEKLFF. CDR3 nucleotides: TGCGCCAGCAGTGAGTCTCTCGCCGGGACAGTAAATGAAAAACTGTTTTTT.

The rearrangement joins TRBV28 to TRBJ1-2; 7 nucleotides agree with TRBD1. The CDR3 sequence is 16 residues long. With 3 bases clipped from V and 4 bases from J, the junction kept 11 bases outside the gene matches. The germline V gene has CDR1 MDHEN and CDR2 SYDVKM. CDR3 sequence: CASSFATGSTIYGYTF. In DNA form, the CDR3 reads TGTGCCAGCAGTTTTGCGACAGGGTCAACTATCTATGGCTACACCTTC.

The gene calls are TRBV7-2 and TRBJ1-2, with 9 bases fitting TRBD1. J gave up 8 bases and V 0 bases, and 13 bases lay outside the gene matches. Germline V gene data show CDR1 as SGHTA and CDR2 as FQGNSA. CDR3 length: 17 amino acids. In DNA, the CDR3 is TGTGCCAGCAGCTTAGCGGGGACAGGGCTCGGAGGGGGCGGCTACACCTTC. This codes for CASSLAGTGLGGGGYTF. The full variable domain, in which reference TRBV7-2 and TRBJ1-2 provide the parts outside the CDR3, is GAGVSQSPSNKVTEKGKDVELRCDPISGHTALYWYRQSLGQGLEFLIYFQGNSAPDKSGLPSDRFSAERTGGSVSTLTIQRTQQEDSAVYLCASSLAGTGLGGGGYTFGSGTRLTVV.

The gene calls are TRBV7-2 and TRBJ1-1, with D possibly being TRBD1 (5 bases). V lost 1 base to trimming and J lost 1 base, with 13 bases between them. The CDR3 runs 16 residues. The germline V gene has CDR1 SGHTA and CDR2 FQGNSA. The CDR3 DNA is TGTGCCAGCAGCTTAGATGGGGGTCAGGGGAACACTGAAGCTTTCTTT. This sequence encodes CASSLDGGQGNTEAFF.

V and J are TRBV14 and TRBJ1-1; possibly TRBD1 for D (6 bases). Germline V CDR1 and CDR2: SGHDN, FVKESK. V dropped 6 bases and J dropped 8 bases, with 19 bases sitting between them. The CDR3 runs to 14 residues. The CDR3 here is CASRGEWWGAEAFF. The CDR3 coding sequence is TGTGCCAGCAGGGGAGAGTGGTGGGGGGCGGAAGCTTTCTTT.

The chain is built from TRBV7-6 and TRBJ2-7; D is unresolved. V was cut by 4 bases and J by 6 bases, with 13 bases left in between. Germline V gives CDR1 SGHVS, CDR2 FNYEAQ. CDR3 length: 13 amino acids. DNA of the CDR3: TGTGCCAGCAGCTCGATCAGCGACGGCGAGCAGTACTTC. It yields the protein CASSSISDGEQYF.

The V and J genes are TRBV19 and TRBJ1-4, with D maybe TRBD1 (5 bases). CDR3 size: 16 residues. Germline CDR1 reads LNHDA; CDR2 reads SQIVND (reference sequence). Trimming shortened V by 1 base and J by 0 bases, and 9 bases separated the two germline ends. The CDR3 loop is CASSIGGGATNEKLFF. CDR3 in DNA: TGTGCCAGTAGTATAGGCGGGGGTGCAACTAATGAAAAACTGTTTTTT.

This sequence joins TRBV6-1 and TRBJ2-7, with D possibly matching TRBD2 (6 bases). Germline CDR1 MNHNS, CDR2 SASEGT. V was cut by 1 base and J by 2 bases, with 9 bases left in between. CDR3 length: 14 amino acids. The CDR3 reads CASSEVGGAYEQYF. The DNA of the CDR3 is TGTGCCAGCAGTGAAGTGGGCGGGGCCTACGAGCAGTACTTC.

The chain is built from TRBV7-9 and TRBJ1-5; D unresolved. Germline CDR1 reads SEHNR; CDR2 reads FQNEAQ (reference sequence). The V gene lost 1 base and the J gene lost 6 bases, with 13 bases spanning the gap. CDR3 size: 15 residues. CDR3 DNA sequence: TGTGCCAGCAGCTTAGACACGCTTAGGCCTCAGCCCCAGCATTTT. Translating gives CASSLDTLRPQPQHF.

The count of this clone is one. This rearrangement joins TRBV7-2 to TRBJ2-5, with 13 bases identical to TRBD2. Germline CDR1 SGHTA, CDR2 FQGNSA. The CDR3 consists of 16 residues. With V trimmed by 4 bases and J by 5 bases, 7 bases remained unmatched. CDR3 DNA sequence: TGTGCCAGCAGCTCCATGACTAGCGGGGGGCCGGAGACCCAGTACTTC. Translating gives CASSSMTSGGPETQYF. Full variable domain (outside the CDR3, taken from reference TRBV7-2 and TRBJ2-5): GAGVSQSPSNKVTEKGKDVELRCDPISGHTALYWYRQSLGQGLEFLIYFQGNSAPDKSGLPSDRFSAERTGGSVSTLTIQRTQQEDSAVYLCASSSMTSGGPETQYFGPGTRLLVL.

On this clone itself: One end of the junction varies from germline; a read error may be responsible. This rearrangement joins TRBV14 to TRBJ2-1; D unresolved. The germline gives CDR1 SGHDN, CDR2 FVKESK. The CDR3 contains 16 residues. CDR3 loop: CASSNYRANSNNEQFF. CDR3 sequence (DNA): TGTGCCAGCAGCAATTACCGGGCAAACTCCAACAATGAGCAGTTCTTC.

V gene TRBV28 combines with J gene TRBJ1-5; TRBD1 is a possible D gene (6 bases). Germline lookup yields CDR1 MDHEN and CDR2 SYDVKM. Trimming stripped 8 bases from V and 3 bases from J, with 14 bases between. The CDR3 is 14 amino acids. The DNA of the CDR3 is TGTGCCAGCTCGAGGGGGGGCGACAATCAGCCCCAGCATTTT. Translating it yields CASSRGGDNQPQHF.

CDR3 in amino acids: CASRGAAKDSYEQYF. The CDR3, as DNA: TGTGCCAGTAGGGGGGCAGCCAAAGATTCCTACGAGCAGTACTTC. The chain combines TRBV19 with TRBJ2-7, with D possibly being TRBD1 (6 bases). Looked up from germline, CDR1 is LNHDA and CDR2 is SQIVND (reference sequence). CDR3 size: 15 residues. The V and J ends lost 6 bases and 1 base respectively, with 16 bases between them. The variable domain in full, with the rest retrieved from reference TRBV19 and TRBJ2-7, is DGGITQSPKYLFRKEGQNVTLSCEQNLNHDAMYWYRQDPGQGLRLIYYSQIVNDFQKGDIAEGYSVSREKKESFPLTVTSAQKNPTAFYLCASRGAAKDSYEQYFGPGTRLTVT.

CDR3 residues: CASSLVVDTQYF. In nucleotides, the CDR3 is TGTGCCAGCAGCTTAGTAGTCGATACGCAGTATTTT. The gene calls are TRBV11-2 and TRBJ2-3; D is unresolved. The CDR3 length is 12 residues. Germline CDR1 is SGHAT and CDR2 is FQNNGV. Trimming pared 1 base from V and 6 bases from J, leaving 5 bases between.

This rearrangement joins TRBV25-1 to TRBJ2-5; 10 bases line up with TRBD1. CDR1 is MGHDK, CDR2 SYGVNS, per germline. The CDR3 is made up of 15 amino acids. Trimming took 3 bases from V and 4 from J; bases not matched to a gene: 5. CDR3 nucleotide sequence: TGTGCCAGCAGTGACTACTGGACAGGGGGAGAGACCCAGTACTTC. This encodes CASSDYWTGGETQYF.

V usage is TRBV19 and J usage is TRBJ2-2, with 10 bases identical to TRBD1. Germline CDR1 LNHDA, CDR2 SQIVND (reference sequence). V was clipped by 0 bases and J by 3 bases; unmatched bases: 1. There are 16 residues in the CDR3. The CDR3 region is CASSIEGTGDTGELFF. The CDR3 region has the DNA TGTGCCAGTAGTATAGAGGGGACAGGGGACACCGGGGAGCTGTTTTTT. Variable domain in full (rest from reference TRBV19 and TRBJ2-2): DGGITQSPKYLFRKEGQNVTLSCEQNLNHDAMYWYRQDPGQGLRLIYYSQIVNDFQKGDIAEGYSVSREKKESFPLTVTSAQKNPTAFYLCASSIEGTGDTGELFFGEGSRLTVL.